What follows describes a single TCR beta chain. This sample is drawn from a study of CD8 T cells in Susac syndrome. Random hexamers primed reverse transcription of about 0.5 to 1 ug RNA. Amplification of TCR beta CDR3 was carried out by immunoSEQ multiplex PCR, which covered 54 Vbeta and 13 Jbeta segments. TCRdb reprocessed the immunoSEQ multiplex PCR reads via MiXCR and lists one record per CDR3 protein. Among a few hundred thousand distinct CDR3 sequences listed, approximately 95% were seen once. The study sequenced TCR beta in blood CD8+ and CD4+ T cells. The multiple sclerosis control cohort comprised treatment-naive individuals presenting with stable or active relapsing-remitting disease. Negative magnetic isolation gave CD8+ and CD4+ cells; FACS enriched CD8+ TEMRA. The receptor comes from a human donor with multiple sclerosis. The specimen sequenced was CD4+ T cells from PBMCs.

The CDR3 DNA reads TGTGCCAGCAGCCTCGCGGTCTACTACGAGCAGTACTTC. It specifies CASSLAVYYEQYF. This rearrangement joins TRBV7-2 to TRBJ2-7; D gene ambiguous. The CDR3 spans 13 residues. V lost 5 bases to trimming and J lost 3 bases, with 11 bases between them. From germline, CDR1 is SGHTA and CDR2 FQGNSA.